Detailed here is one T cell receptor beta chain. This sample was included in a study of shared clonotypes between healthy human individuals. The data were produced by immunoSEQ multiplex PCR, yet TCRdb's version contains in-frame clones alone and is incomplete. The sample records 2 million to 2.5 million clones, 90% to 96% being singletons. The CDR3 totals 13 residues. Germline V lookup: CDR1 SEHNR, CDR2 FQNEAQ (reference sequence). The germline V and J ends were trimmed by 0 bases and 8 bases, with 10 bases remaining between them. The origin of this receptor is a man between 18 and 35 years old in good health. The rearrangement links TRBV7-9 to TRBJ1-2, with TRBD1 as a possible D gene (6 bases). The sample comprised naive CD4+ T cells sorted from blood. The subset was: CD45RA+ positively selected. CDR3 nucleotides: TGTGCCAGCAGCTTAGCTCAGGGACAAGGCTACACCTTC. Translation: CASSLAQGQGYTF.